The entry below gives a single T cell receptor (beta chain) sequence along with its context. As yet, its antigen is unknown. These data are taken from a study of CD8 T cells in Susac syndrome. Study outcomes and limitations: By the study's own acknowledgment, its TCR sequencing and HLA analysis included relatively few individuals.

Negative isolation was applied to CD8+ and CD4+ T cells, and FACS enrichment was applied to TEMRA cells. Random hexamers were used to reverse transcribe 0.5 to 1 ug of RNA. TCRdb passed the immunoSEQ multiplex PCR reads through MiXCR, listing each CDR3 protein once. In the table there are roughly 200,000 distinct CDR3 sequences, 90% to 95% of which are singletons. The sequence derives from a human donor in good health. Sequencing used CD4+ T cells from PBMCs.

As DNA, the CDR3 is TGCAGCGTTTGGGGGGGGCCGGTCACAGATACGCAGTATTTT. Protein product: CSVWGGPVTDTQYF. V and J are TRBV29-1 and TRBJ2-3, with D perhaps matching TRBD2 (7 bases). Germline V gives CDR1 SQVTM, CDR2 ANQGSEA. This CDR3 has 14 residues. Trimming shortened V by 5 bases and J by 2 bases, and 14 bases separated the two germline ends.